This entry features one T cell receptor (beta chain) sequence. Per germline, CDR1 MNHNS and CDR2 SASEGT. This CDR3 is built from 18 residues. The V end lost 0 bases, the J end lost 0 bases, and 12 bases lay between the germline ends. Method: immunoSEQ multiplex PCR; TCRdb's copy keeps in-frame clones and lacks some. The sample shows about 69,000 clones, 91% of them seen only once. The data were taken from a study of OX40 agonist ivuxolimab in advanced cancers. The rearrangement uses TRBV6-1 and TRBJ2-6; a weak D match, TRBD1 (6 bases). Sample: CD4+ or CD8+ T cells sorted from blood, taken in a trial of the OX40 agonist ivuxolimab. The source of this sequence is an adult with an advanced solid tumor such as melanoma, head and neck, liver or kidney cancer. CDR3 DNA sequence: TGTGCCAGCAGTGAAGCGAGGGGGATAAGCTCTGGGGCCAACGTCCTGACTTTC. Amino acids: CASSEARGISSGANVLTF.